The subject of this entry is one T cell receptor (beta chain). Its antigen is unknown. The deep-level immunoSEQ assay was used. In the authors' methods: ImmunoSEQ sequences covered only the junction and lacked quality scores; filtering therefore differed. Produced via immunoSEQ multiplex PCR; TCRdb's table is partial and in-frame only. The DNA gave D and trimming, while V, J and clone size come from that table. The sample consists of about 110,000 clones, 68% of them appearing once. The CDR3 covers 13 residues. V lost 2 bases and J lost 7, with 12 bases in between. CDR1 is SGHKS and CDR2 is YYEKEE in the germline V gene (reference sequence). The data stem from a study of shared clonotypes between healthy human individuals. General study findings and limits: Memory subsets generally showed lower estimated richness than naive subsets. Sampling was confined to blood; repertoires within tissues likely differ.

The sample was memory CD8+ T cells sorted from blood. Subset meaning: CD45RO+ cells pooled with CCR7-negative TemRA cells. The genes are TRBV5-5 and TRBJ1-1; the D is unclear. This TCR was sampled from a woman in her twenties or thirties in good health. CDR3 amino acids: CASSFGSWSEAFF. For the CDR3, the DNA is TGTGCCAGCAGCTTTGGGTCGTGGAGTGAAGCTTTCTTT.